Below, 21 T cell receptor beta chains from the same sample are listed, as sequenced in a study of cytomegalovirus exposure and HLA in healthy donors. 60 Vbeta and 13 Jbeta primers were used in PCR. Libraries were prepared by immunoSEQ multiplex PCR; TCRdb keeps only in-frame clonotypes and omits some of them. Its clone listing holds 45,000 to 60,000 clones. Sequencing was performed on PBMCs. Receptors originate from a female donor in good health and CMV-seronegative.

The CDR3 reads CASSFQGRAEAFF. The CDR3 DNA sequence: TGTGCCAGCAGCTTTCAGGGCAGGGCTGAAGCTTTCTTT. This sequence joins TRBV5-6 and TRBJ1-1, with D perhaps TRBD1 (5 bases). Germline V gene sequence: CDR1 SGHDT, CDR2 YYEEEE. CDR3 size: 13 residues. The ends were cut back, 2 bases at V and 6 bases at J, with 11 bases in the middle.

The chain combines TRBV14 with TRBJ2-1; 9 bases match TRBD1. This CDR3 spans 18 amino acids. Per germline, CDR1 SGHDN and CDR2 FVKESK. Trimming cost V 2 bases and J 3 bases; bases outside gene matches: 11. The CDR3 region is CASSQRGQGLGYYNEQFF. The CDR3, as DNA: TGTGCCAGCAGCCAAAGGGGACAGGGTTTAGGGTACTACAATGAGCAGTTCTTC.

This rearrangement joins TRBV5-1 to TRBJ2-7; 8 nucleotides align to TRBD1. CDR3 length equals 14 residues. CDR1 SGHRS and CDR2 YFSETQ come from the germline V gene. V lost 4 bases, J lost 5 bases, and 8 bases stayed unmatched. The CDR3 region is CASSPGQVGNEQYF. DNA for the CDR3: TGCGCCAGCAGCCCGGGACAGGTCGGGAACGAGCAGTACTTC.

This sequence joins TRBV9 and TRBJ2-5; 8 bases align to TRBD2. Unmatched junction bases numbered 7, after V lost 1 base and J lost 2 bases. CDR1 and CDR2 from the germline V gene are SGDLS and YYNGEE. This CDR3 contains 16 residues. The CDR3, as DNA: TGTGCCAGCAGCGTATCAGGGACTAGGGGACAAGAGACCCAGTACTTC. Translating gives CASSVSGTRGQETQYF.

The CDR3 bases are TGCAGCGTTGAAACTAGCGGGAGGGAGAGCTCCTACAATGAGCAGTTCTTC. It codes for CSVETSGRESSYNEQFF. This sequence joins TRBV29-1 and TRBJ2-1, with 13 bases lining up with TRBD2. The CDR3 runs to 17 residues. V trimming: 2 bases; J trimming: 0 bases; junction bases outside the gene matches: 4. From germline, CDR1 is SQVTM and CDR2 ANQGSEA.

The CDR3 sequence: CASSPTEGRNTEAFF. The CDR3 DNA sequence: TGTGCCAGCAGCCCCACGGAGGGAAGGAACACTGAAGCTTTCTTT. The chain combines TRBV7-9 with TRBJ1-1; D not certain. V was cut by 5 bases and J by 1 base, with 14 bases left in between. This CDR3 is 15 amino acids long. Looked up from germline, CDR1 is SEHNR and CDR2 is FQNEAQ (reference sequence).

The CDR3 is CASSLAQGDGYTEAFF. The DNA for the CDR3 is TGTGCCAGCAGCTTAGCACAGGGAGATGGGTACACTGAAGCTTTCTTT. The genes are TRBV7-9 and TRBJ1-1; possible D gene TRBD1, 6 bases. V gave up 0 bases and J gave up 3 bases, with 14 bases separating them. The germline V gene has CDR1 SEHNR and CDR2 FQNEAQ (reference sequence). CDR3 length: 16 amino acids.

The CDR3 sequence: CASSQGGMGVTAEQYF. Here the CDR3 DNA reads TGTGCCAGCAGCCAAGGAGGTATGGGAGTTACGGCCGAGCAGTACTTC. The V call is TRBV4-2, the J call TRBJ2-7, with a tentative D call TRBD2 (5 bases). V lost 1 base to trimming and J lost 6 bases, with 19 bases between them. The CDR3 has 16 amino acids. Germline V gene data show CDR1 as LGHNA and CDR2 as YNFKEQ.

V usage is TRBV6-5 and J usage is TRBJ1-1, with 8 positions matching TRBD1. Trimming at V came to 4 bases and at J to 7 bases, leaving 14 bases not matched to a gene. CDR1 is MNHEY and CDR2 is SVGAGI in the germline V gene. This CDR3 comprises 16 residues. For the CDR3, the DNA is TGTGCCAGCAGTTCGCGGCAGGGGGCCTCGGATAGTGAAGCTTTCTTT. Amino acid sequence: CASSSRQGASDSEAFF.

This rearrangement joins TRBV6-1 to TRBJ1-2; maybe TRBD1 (6 bases). V lost 0 bases and J 5 bases, leaving 10 bases between the germline ends. Looked up from germline, CDR1 is MNHNS and CDR2 is SASEGT. The CDR3 contains 14 residues. The CDR3 loop is CASSEAGTPYGYTF. CDR3 bases: TGTGCCAGCAGTGAAGCAGGGACACCATATGGCTACACCTTC.

This chain connects TRBV5-1 to TRBJ2-2; D uncertain. Deletions cut 2 bases from V and 3 bases from J, with 14 bases between. Germline-derived CDR1 and CDR2 are SGHRS and YFSETQ. There are 16 residues in the CDR3. The CDR3 sequence: CASSFPGMMDTGELFF. The CDR3 DNA sequence: TGCGCCAGCAGCTTCCCAGGTATGATGGACACCGGGGAGCTGTTTTTT.

The chain employs TRBV14 and TRBJ2-7; the match to TRBD2 covers 10 bases. V lost 4 bases and J lost 0; bases outside the gene matches: 3. In germline, CDR1 is SGHDN, CDR2 FVKESK. The CDR3 is 15 amino acids. The CDR3 region is CASSRAGGPSYEQYF. The CDR3 DNA follows: TGTGCCAGCAGCCGAGCGGGAGGGCCCTCCTACGAGCAGTACTTC. Complete variable domain (other parts from reference TRBV14 and TRBJ2-7): EAGVTQFPSHSVIEKGQTVTLRCDPISGHDNLYWYRRVMGKEIKFLLHFVKESKQDESGMPNNRFLAERTGGTYSTLKVQPAELEDSGVYFCASSRAGGPSYEQYFGPGTRLTVT.

The chain uses TRBV9 and TRBJ2-1, with 7 bases fitting TRBD2. J lost 3 bases, V lost 0 bases, and 12 bases had no gene match. The CDR3 runs 18 residues. Germline assignment: CDR1 SGDLS and CDR2 YYNGEE. CDR3 in DNA: TGTGCCAGCAGCGTAGAGGTGGGGCGGGGGTTGAACTACAATGAGCAGTTCTTC. Encoded protein: CASSVEVGRGLNYNEQFF.

The chain links TRBV6-6 to TRBJ2-7, with 8 positions matching TRBD2. This CDR3 comprises 15 residues. V lost 5 bases to trimming and J lost 2 bases; unmatched junction nucleotides: 8. Per the germline V gene, CDR1 is MNHNY and CDR2 is SVGAGI (reference sequence). The chain's CDR3 is CASSHRAGAAYEQYF. The CDR3 nucleotides read TGTGCCAGCAGTCACCGAGCGGGGGCCGCCTACGAGCAGTACTTC.

The rearrangement uses TRBV5-6 and TRBJ1-2, with D perhaps TRBD1 (5 bases). V was clipped by 3 bases and J by 4 bases, with 10 bases between them. Germline V gives CDR1 SGHDT, CDR2 YYEEEE. CDR3 size: 13 residues. CDR3 bases: TGTGCCAGCAGCTCGACAGTTCCCTATGGCTACACCTTC. The encoded protein is CASSSTVPYGYTF.

The chain recombines TRBV6-5 with TRBJ2-5, with a tentative D call TRBD1 (6 bases). The V and J ends lost 0 bases and 4 bases respectively, with 9 bases between them. The CDR3 is 14 residues long. The germline CDR1 and CDR2 sequences are MNHEY and SVGAGI. CDR3 residues: CASSYSGARETQYF. CDR3 DNA: TGTGCCAGCAGTTACTCGGGGGCTCGAGAGACCCAGTACTTC.

This chain connects TRBV7-9 to TRBJ1-2; TRBD1 matches 7 bases. V lost 5 bases, J lost 5 bases, and 8 bases stayed unmatched. CDR1 is SEHNR, CDR2 FQNEAQ, per germline (reference sequence). CDR3 size: 14 residues. This CDR3 reads CASSPPGQEYGYTF. CDR3 nucleotide sequence: TGTGCCAGCAGCCCGCCCGGACAGGAATATGGCTACACCTTC. Full variable domain (outside the CDR3, taken from reference TRBV7-9 and TRBJ1-2): DTGVSQNPRHKITKRGQNVTFRCDPISEHNRLYWYRQTLGQGPEFLTYFQNEAQLEKSRLLSDRFSAERPKGSFSTLEIQRTEQGDSAMYLCASSPPGQEYGYTFGSGTRLTVV.

The chain uses TRBV10-3 and TRBJ2-3; D gene ambiguous. V was trimmed by 4 bases and J by 0 bases, leaving 5 bases between them. The CDR3 sequence is 13 residues long. Looked up from germline, CDR1 is ENHRY and CDR2 is SYGVKD. The CDR3 loop is CAISATSTDTQYF. CDR3 DNA: TGTGCCATCAGTGCCACTAGCACAGATACGCAGTATTTT.

The chain couples TRBV30 to TRBJ1-2, with 10 positions matching TRBD1. Looked up from germline, CDR1 is GTSNPN and CDR2 is SVGIG (reference sequence). CDR3 length equals 14 residues. After removal of 1 base from V and 6 bases from J, the junction contained 5 bases not matched to a gene. Here the CDR3 reads CAWSGGQGRNGYTF. As DNA, the CDR3 is TGTGCCTGGAGTGGGGGACAGGGGCGAAATGGCTACACCTTC. The entire variable domain, with the rest obtained from reference TRBV30 and TRBJ1-2, is as follows: SQTIHQWPATLVQPVGSPLSLECTVEGTSNPNLYWYRQAAGRGLQLLFYSVGIGQISSEVPQNLSASRPQDRQFILSSKKLLLSDSGFYLCAWSGGQGRNGYTFGSGTRLTVV.

This chain connects TRBV6-5 to TRBJ1-2; TRBD1 is a possible D gene (5 bases). V lost 6 bases and J lost 1, with 9 bases in between. The CDR3 is 13 amino acids. The germline V gene encodes CDR1 MNHEY and CDR2 SVGAGI. CDR3 residues: CASSRQNNYGYTF. CDR3 coding DNA: TGTGCCAGCAGCCGACAGAATAACTATGGCTACACCTTC.

The chain combines TRBV18 with TRBJ2-1; 7 bases line up with TRBD1. J gave up 11 bases and V 3 bases, and 7 bases lay outside the gene matches. Germline V gives CDR1 KGHSH, CDR2 LQKENI. This CDR3 region has 13 residues. CDR3 nucleotide sequence: TGTGCCAGCTCACCCGCTGAACAGGGGAAGCAGTTCTTC. As protein: CASSPAEQGKQFF.